This T cell receptor (beta chain) was retrieved from a study of cytomegalovirus exposure and HLA in healthy donors. The PCR had 60 Vbeta and 13 Jbeta primers. Data came from immunoSEQ multiplex PCR; TCRdb stores just in-frame clones and leaves some out. Recorded for this sample: roughly 80,000 clones. V gave up 4 bases and J gave up 2 bases, with 12 bases separating them. The CDR3 loop spans 14 amino acids. Germline lookup yields CDR1 SGHVT and CDR2 SQSDAQ. As for this clone: What it binds is unknown.

Study conclusions and caveats: Accounts indicate the classifier identified cytomegalovirus status with strong specificity and sensitivity. Later work associated fewer than 20,000 TCR beta sequences with HLA alleles at 0.05 false discovery rate.

Sequenced sample: PBMCs. This TCR was recovered from a girl aged 5 to 17 in good health and CMV-seropositive. The chain has TRBV7-4 and TRBJ2-7; D gene uncertain. The CDR3 sequence: CASSSRSLPYEQYF. CDR3 bases: TGTGCCAGCAGCTCTAGATCTTTACCCTACGAGCAGTACTTC.